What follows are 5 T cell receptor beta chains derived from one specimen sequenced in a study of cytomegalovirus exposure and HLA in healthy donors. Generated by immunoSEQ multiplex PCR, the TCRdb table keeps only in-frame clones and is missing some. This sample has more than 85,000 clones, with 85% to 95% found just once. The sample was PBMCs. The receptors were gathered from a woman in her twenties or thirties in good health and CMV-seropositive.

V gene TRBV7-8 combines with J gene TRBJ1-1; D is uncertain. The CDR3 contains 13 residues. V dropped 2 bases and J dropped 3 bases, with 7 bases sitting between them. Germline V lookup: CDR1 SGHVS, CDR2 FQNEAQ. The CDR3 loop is CASSLTRDTEAFF. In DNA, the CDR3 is TGTGCCAGCAGCTTAACCCGGGACACTGAAGCTTTCTTT.

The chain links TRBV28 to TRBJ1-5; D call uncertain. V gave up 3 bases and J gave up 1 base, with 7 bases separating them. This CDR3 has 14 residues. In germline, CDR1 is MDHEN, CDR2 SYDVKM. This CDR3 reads CASSFPKSNQPQHF. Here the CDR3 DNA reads TGTGCCAGCAGTTTCCCCAAAAGCAATCAGCCCCAGCATTTT.

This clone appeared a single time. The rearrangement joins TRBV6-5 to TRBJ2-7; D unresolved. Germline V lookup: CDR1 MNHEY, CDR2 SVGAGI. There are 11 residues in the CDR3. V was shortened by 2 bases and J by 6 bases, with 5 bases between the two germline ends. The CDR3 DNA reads TGTGCCAGCAGTTACATGGCCGAGCAGTACTTC. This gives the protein CASSYMAEQYF.

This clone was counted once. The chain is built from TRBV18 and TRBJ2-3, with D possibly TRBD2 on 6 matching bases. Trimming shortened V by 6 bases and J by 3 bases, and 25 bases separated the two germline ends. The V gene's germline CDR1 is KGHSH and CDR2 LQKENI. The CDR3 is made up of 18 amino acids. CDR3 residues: CASSLLAVQAEGTDTQYF. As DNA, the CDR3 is TGTGCCAGCTCCCTACTGGCAGTTCAGGCGGAGGGAACAGATACGCAGTATTTT.

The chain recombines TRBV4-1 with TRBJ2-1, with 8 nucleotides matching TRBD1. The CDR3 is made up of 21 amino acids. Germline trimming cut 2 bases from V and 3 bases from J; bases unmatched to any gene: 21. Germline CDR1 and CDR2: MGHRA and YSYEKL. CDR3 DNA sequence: TGCGCCAGCAGCCAACCAAAGGATTACTCAGGGGGCGCGTGGGGCTACAATGAGCAGTTCTTC. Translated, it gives CASSQPKDYSGGAWGYNEQFF.